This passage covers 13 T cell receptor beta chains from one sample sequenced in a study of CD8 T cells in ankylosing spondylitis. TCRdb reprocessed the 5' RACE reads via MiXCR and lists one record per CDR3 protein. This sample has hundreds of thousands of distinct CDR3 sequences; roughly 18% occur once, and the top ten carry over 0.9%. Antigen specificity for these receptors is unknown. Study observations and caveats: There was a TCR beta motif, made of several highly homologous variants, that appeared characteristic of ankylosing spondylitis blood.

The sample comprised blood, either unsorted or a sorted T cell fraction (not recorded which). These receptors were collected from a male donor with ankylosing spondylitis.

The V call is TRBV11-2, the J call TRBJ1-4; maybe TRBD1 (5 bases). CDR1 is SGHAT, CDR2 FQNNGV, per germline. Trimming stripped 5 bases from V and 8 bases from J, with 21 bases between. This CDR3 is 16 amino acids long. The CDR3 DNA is TGTGCCAGCAGCCCGGGGACTGCTCGAGGGTTCGAAAAACTGTTTTTT. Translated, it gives CASSPGTARGFEKLFF.

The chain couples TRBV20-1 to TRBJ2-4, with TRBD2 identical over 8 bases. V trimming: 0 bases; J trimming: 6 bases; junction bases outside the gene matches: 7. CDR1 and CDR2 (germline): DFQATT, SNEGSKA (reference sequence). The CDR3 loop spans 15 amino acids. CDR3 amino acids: CSARDRVLAGNIQYF. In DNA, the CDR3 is TGCAGTGCTAGAGATAGGGTTCTAGCGGGAAACATTCAGTACTTC.

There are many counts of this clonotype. Here the CDR3 DNA reads TGTGCCAGCAGCTTAAGGGACACCGGGGAGCTGTTTTTT. Translating gives CASSLRDTGELFF. The chain has TRBV7-9 and TRBJ2-2; no clear D gene. This CDR3 is 13 amino acids long. Germline V gene lookup returns CDR1 SEHNR and CDR2 FQNEAQ (reference sequence). V dropped 2 bases and J dropped 3 bases, with 4 bases sitting between them.

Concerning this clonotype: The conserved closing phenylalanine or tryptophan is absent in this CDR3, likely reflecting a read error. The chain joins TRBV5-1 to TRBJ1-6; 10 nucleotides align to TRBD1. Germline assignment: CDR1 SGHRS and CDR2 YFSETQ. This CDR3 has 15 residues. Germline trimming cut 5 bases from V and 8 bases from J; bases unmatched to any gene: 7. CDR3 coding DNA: TGCGCCAGCAGGGGTCCTGGACAGGGGGATTCACCCCTCCACCTT. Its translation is CASRGPGQGDSPLHL.

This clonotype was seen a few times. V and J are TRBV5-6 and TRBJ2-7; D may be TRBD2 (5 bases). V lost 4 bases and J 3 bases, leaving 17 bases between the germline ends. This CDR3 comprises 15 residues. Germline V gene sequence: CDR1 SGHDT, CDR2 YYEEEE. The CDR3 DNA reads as TGTGCCAGCAGCCTCGGAGGTGGTGGTCGCTACGAGCAGTACTTC. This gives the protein CASSLGGGGRYEQYF. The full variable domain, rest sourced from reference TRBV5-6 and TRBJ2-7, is DAGVTQSPTHLIKTRGQQVTLRCSPKSGHDTVSWYQQALGQGPQFIFQYYEEEERQRGNFPDRFSGHQFPNYSSELNVNALLLGDSALYLCASSLGGGGRYEQYFGPGTRLTVT.

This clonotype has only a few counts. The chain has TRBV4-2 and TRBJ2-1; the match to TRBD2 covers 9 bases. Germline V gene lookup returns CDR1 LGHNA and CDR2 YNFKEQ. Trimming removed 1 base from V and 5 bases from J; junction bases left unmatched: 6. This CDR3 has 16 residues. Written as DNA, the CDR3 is TGTGCCAGCAGCCAAGTTCGACTAGCGGCCAACAATGAGCAGTTCTTC. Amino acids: CASSQVRLAANNEQFF.

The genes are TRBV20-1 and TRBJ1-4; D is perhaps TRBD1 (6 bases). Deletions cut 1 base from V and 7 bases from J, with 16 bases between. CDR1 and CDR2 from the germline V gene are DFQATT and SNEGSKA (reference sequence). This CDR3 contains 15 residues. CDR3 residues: CSARVRGWFGEKLFF. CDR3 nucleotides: TGCAGTGCTAGAGTCAGGGGATGGTTCGGTGAAAAACTGTTTTTT.

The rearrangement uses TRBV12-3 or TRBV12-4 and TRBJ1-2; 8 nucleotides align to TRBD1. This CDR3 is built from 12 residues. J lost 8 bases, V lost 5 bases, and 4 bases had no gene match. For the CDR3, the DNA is TGTGCCAGCAGTAAGACAGGGGAAGGCTACACCTTC. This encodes CASSKTGEGYTF.

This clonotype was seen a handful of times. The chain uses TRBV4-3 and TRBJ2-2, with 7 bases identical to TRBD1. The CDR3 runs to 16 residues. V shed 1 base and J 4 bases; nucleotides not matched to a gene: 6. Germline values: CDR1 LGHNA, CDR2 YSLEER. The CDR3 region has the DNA TGCGCCAGCAGCCAAGGGTCAGGGGGTAGCACCGGGGAGCTGTTTTTT. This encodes CASSQGSGGSTGELFF.

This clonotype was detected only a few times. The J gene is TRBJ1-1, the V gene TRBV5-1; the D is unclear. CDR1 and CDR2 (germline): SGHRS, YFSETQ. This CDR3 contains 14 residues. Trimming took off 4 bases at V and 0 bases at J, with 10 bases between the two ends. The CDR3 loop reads CASSPREVNTEAFF. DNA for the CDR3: TGCGCCAGCAGCCCCCGAGAGGTGAACACTGAAGCTTTCTTT.

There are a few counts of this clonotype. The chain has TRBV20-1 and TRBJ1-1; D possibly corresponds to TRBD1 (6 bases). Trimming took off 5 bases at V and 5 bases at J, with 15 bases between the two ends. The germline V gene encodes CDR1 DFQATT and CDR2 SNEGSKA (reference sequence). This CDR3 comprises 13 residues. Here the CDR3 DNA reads TGCAGTGCTTACCGGGGGCGTGGGACTGAAGCTTTCTTT. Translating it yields CSAYRGRGTEAFF.

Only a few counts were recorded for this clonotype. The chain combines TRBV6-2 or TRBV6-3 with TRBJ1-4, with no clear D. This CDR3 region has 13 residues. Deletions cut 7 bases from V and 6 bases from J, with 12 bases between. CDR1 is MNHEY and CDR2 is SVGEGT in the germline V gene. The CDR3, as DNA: TGTGCCAGCAAGGATTGGCAGGATGAAAAACTGTTTTTT. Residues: CASKDWQDEKLFF.

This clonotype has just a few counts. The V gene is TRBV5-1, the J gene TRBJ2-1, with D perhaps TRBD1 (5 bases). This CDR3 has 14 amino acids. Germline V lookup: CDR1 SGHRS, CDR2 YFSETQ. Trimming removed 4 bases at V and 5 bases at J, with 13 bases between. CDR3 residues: CASSHQGTHNEQFF. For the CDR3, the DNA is TGCGCCAGCAGCCATCAGGGAACACACAATGAGCAGTTCTTC.